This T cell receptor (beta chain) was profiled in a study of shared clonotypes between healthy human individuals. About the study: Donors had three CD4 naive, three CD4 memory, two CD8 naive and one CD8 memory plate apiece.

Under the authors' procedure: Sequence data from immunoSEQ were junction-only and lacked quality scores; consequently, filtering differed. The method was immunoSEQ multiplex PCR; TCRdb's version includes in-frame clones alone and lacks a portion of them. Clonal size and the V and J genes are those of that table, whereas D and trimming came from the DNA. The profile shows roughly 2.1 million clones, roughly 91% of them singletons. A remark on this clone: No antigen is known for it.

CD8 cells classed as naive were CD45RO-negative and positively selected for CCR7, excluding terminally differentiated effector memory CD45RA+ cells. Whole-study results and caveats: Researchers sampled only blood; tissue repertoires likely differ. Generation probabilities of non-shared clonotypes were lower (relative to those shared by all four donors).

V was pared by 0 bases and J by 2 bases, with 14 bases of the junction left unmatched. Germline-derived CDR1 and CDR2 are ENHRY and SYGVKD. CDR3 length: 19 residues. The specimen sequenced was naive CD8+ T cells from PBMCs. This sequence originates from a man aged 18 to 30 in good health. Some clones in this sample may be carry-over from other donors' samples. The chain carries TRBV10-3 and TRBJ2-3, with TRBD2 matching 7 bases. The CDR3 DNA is TGTGCCATCAGTGAGTCTTCGAGACGGGGCGGGAGAAACACAGATACGCAGTATTTT. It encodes CAISESSRRGGRNTDTQYF.